One sample yielded the 6 T cell receptor beta chains listed below, sequenced in a study of T cell responses to AZD1222 COVID-19 vaccine. Libraries were prepared by immunoSEQ multiplex PCR; TCRdb keeps only in-frame clonotypes and omits some of them. Of some 200,000 clones listed, approximately 94% are singletons. Specimen: peripheral blood, collected on day 0 of MenACWY control vaccination. The receptors here all came from an adult in good health.

This chain connects TRBV3-1 (or the pseudogene TRBV3-2) to TRBJ1-3; D is ambiguous. Germline CDR1 LGHDT, CDR2 YNNKEL (reference sequence). The CDR3 spans 17 residues. V was cut by 0 bases and J by 3 bases, with 15 bases left in between. The CDR3 is CASSQEYGQLGGNTIYF. The CDR3, as DNA: TGTGCCAGCAGCCAAGAGTACGGCCAACTCGGTGGAAACACCATATATTTT.

This chain connects TRBV3-1 (or the pseudogene TRBV3-2) to TRBJ1-1; no clear D gene. The CDR3 runs to 13 residues. V was shortened by 3 bases and J by 5 bases, with 10 bases between the two germline ends. Per germline, CDR1 LGHDT and CDR2 YNNKEL (reference sequence). The CDR3 bases are TGTGCCAGCAGCCAGATAGTTGGAACTGAAGCTTTCTTT. Translating it yields CASSQIVGTEAFF.

This rearrangement joins TRBV4-2 to TRBJ2-1, with D possibly TRBD2 on 6 matching bases. The ends were cut back, 1 base at V and 6 bases at J, with 13 bases in the middle. The CDR3 extends over 15 amino acids. Germline CDR1 is LGHNA and CDR2 is YNFKEQ. CDR3 coding DNA: TGTGCCAGCAGCCAAGTGGGCGGGGTTCTCAATGAGCAGTTCTTC. Encoded protein: CASSQVGGVLNEQFF.

This clone has a handful of counts. The chain combines TRBV7-8 with TRBJ2-2, with D possibly TRBD1 on 6 matching bases. V lost 6 bases, J lost 6 bases, and 29 bases lay in between. The CDR3 sequence is 19 residues long. Germline V gives CDR1 SGHVS, CDR2 FQNEAQ. The CDR3 DNA follows: TGTGCCAGCAGATACCGAACTCTTAGGACAGTAGTAAAATCCGGGGAGCTGTTTTTT. This codes for CASRYRTLRTVVKSGELFF.

The chain uses TRBV3-1 (or the pseudogene TRBV3-2) and TRBJ1-2, with D tentatively TRBD1 (6 bases). CDR3 length: 14 amino acids. Germline values: CDR1 LGHDT, CDR2 YNNKEL (reference sequence). Trimming cost V 4 bases and J 4 bases, with 13 bases left between them. CDR3 residues: CASSPLDRTYGYTF. CDR3 coding DNA: TGTGCCAGCAGCCCCCTGGACAGAACCTATGGCTACACCTTC.

This chain connects TRBV18 to TRBJ1-4, with no clear D. CDR3 length: 15 residues. V was pared by 3 bases and J by 7 bases, with 15 bases between. From germline, CDR1 is KGHSH and CDR2 LQKENI. DNA of the CDR3: TGTGCCAGCTCACCTGACACGGGCGCGGTTGAAAAACTGTTTTTT. This sequence encodes CASSPDTGAVEKLFF.